A single sample is the source of the 10 T cell receptor beta chains below, sequenced in a study of beta chain features in type 1 diabetes (dated by TCRdb to the late 2010s). The library was generated by the immunoSEQ multiplex PCR assay. The High Capacity cDNA Reverse Transcription Kit was used to reverse transcribe all of the isolated RNA, meaning that expressed TCRB transcripts were what got sequenced. What TCRdb holds here is the immuneACCESS table cut down to in-frame rearrangements. Part of the clones is not present; checked against another copy, under half of the missing clones reflect an unresolved V gene, and the others are unexplained. For this sample the table gives some 63,000 clones, of which around 63% were detected only once. The leading ten clones occupy roughly 2.4% of the sample. The sample was Tregs from blood. The intended sense of this specimen's cell subset or site label: regulatory CD4+ T cells. These receptors all stem from a woman aged 18 to 35 in good health.

V is TRBV18 and J is TRBJ1-4; D call uncertain. V was pared by 0 bases and J by 2 bases, with 13 bases between. From germline, CDR1 is KGHSH and CDR2 LQKENI. The CDR3 loop spans 17 amino acids. The CDR3 region is CASSPPIREKTNEKLFF. The CDR3 DNA sequence: TGTGCCAGCTCACCACCCATCCGGGAAAAGACTAATGAAAAACTGTTTTTT.

The chain joins TRBV5-1 to TRBJ2-1; tentative D call: TRBD1 (6 bases). Trimming shortened V by 4 bases and J by 2 bases, and 10 bases separated the two germline ends. Germline CDR1 reads SGHRS; CDR2 reads YFSETQ. The CDR3 covers 14 residues. CDR3 sequence reads: CASSPGEAYNEQFF. As DNA, the CDR3 is TGCGCCAGCAGCCCAGGGGAAGCCTACAATGAGCAGTTCTTC.

This clone was counted a few times. The chain recombines TRBV2 with TRBJ2-7; 7 bases align to TRBD2. The germline V gene encodes CDR1 SNHLY and CDR2 FYNNEI. V lost 4 bases and J lost 3; bases outside the gene matches: 6. This CDR3 has 14 amino acids. CDR3 amino acids: CASSATSVFYEQYF. The CDR3 nucleotides are TGTGCCAGCAGTGCAACTAGCGTCTTCTACGAGCAGTACTTC.

This clone has more than one count but fewer than ten. This sequence joins TRBV11-2 and TRBJ2-3, with 7 bases identical to TRBD1. This CDR3 spans 12 amino acids. Germline V gives CDR1 SGHAT, CDR2 FQNNGV. The V and J ends lost 7 bases and 10 bases, in that order; junction bases with no gene match: 8. CDR3 sequence reads: CASTPTGVAQYF. CDR3 nucleotide sequence: TGTGCCAGCACCCCTACAGGGGTAGCGCAGTATTTT.

The chain couples TRBV10-1 to TRBJ2-2; 9 nucleotides agree with TRBD2. The CDR3 has 14 residues. The ends lost 6 bases at V and 3 bases at J; junction bases unmatched: 2. Germline V gives CDR1 WNHNN, CDR2 SYGVQD (reference sequence). Written as DNA, the CDR3 is TGCGCCAGCAGCTTAGCGGGAGACACCGGGGAGCTGTTTTTT. Protein sequence: CASSLAGDTGELFF.

This chain connects TRBV5-1 to TRBJ2-3; 8 bases align to TRBD1. The CDR3 is made up of 14 amino acids. J was trimmed by 6 bases and V by 4 bases; bases with no gene match: 7. CDR1 and CDR2 (germline): SGHRS, YFSETQ. The CDR3 region has the DNA TGCGCCAGCAGCCCTGGACAGGGAGCGGATACGCAGTATTTT. Translating it yields CASSPGQGADTQYF.

The J gene is TRBJ2-2, the V gene TRBV7-2, with D unclear. The germline V gene encodes CDR1 SGHTA and CDR2 FQGNSA. The CDR3 is made up of 14 amino acids. The ends were cut back, 5 bases at V and 1 base at J, with 8 bases in the middle. The CDR3 DNA reads as TGTGCCAGCAGCCTCAGTTTGAACACCGGGGAGCTGTTTTTT. This sequence encodes CASSLSLNTGELFF.

The chain joins TRBV10-3 to TRBJ1-1; D remains unclear. Between the trimmed V and J ends, which lost 3 bases and 8 bases, there was a span of 10 bases. The CDR3 covers 12 residues. The germline V gene encodes CDR1 ENHRY and CDR2 SYGVKD. DNA of the CDR3: TGTGCCATCAGTGAACAGAAGGCCGAAGCTTTCTTT. Residues: CAISEQKAEAFF.

The J gene is TRBJ2-5, the V gene TRBV5-1, with 12 bases aligning to TRBD2. CDR1 is SGHRS, CDR2 YFSETQ, per germline. There are 13 residues in the CDR3. The V and J ends lost 6 bases and 5 bases, in that order; junction bases with no gene match: 2. CDR3 bases: TGCGCCAGCACTAGCGGGGGGGCGGAGACCCAGTACTTC. Its translation is CASTSGGAETQYF.

About this clone: Mismatch with germline at one junction end may stem from a read error. This chain connects TRBV19 to TRBJ2-1, with 9 bases aligning to TRBD2. Per the germline V gene, CDR1 is LNHDA and CDR2 is SQIVND (reference sequence). This CDR3 is 18 amino acids long. The CDR3 is CASTDTRWTSDSYDEQFF. The CDR3 nucleotides are TGTGCCAGTACTGATACCCGTTGGACTAGCGACTCCTACGATGAGCAGTTCTTC. The full variable domain, its missing parts supplied by reference TRBV19 and TRBJ2-1, is DGGITQSPKYLFRKEGQNVTLSCEQNLNHDAMYWYRQDPGQGLRLIYYSQIVNDFQKGDIAEGYSVSREKKESFPLTVTSAQKNPTAFYLCASTDTRWTSDSYDEQFFGPGTRLTVL.